Listed below are T cell receptor beta chains from one sample, sequenced in a study of blood T cell repertoires in COVID-19. Clones were sequenced by immunoSEQ multiplex PCR, and TCRdb holds only the in-frame ones, with some missing. The data hold 300,000 to 400,000 clones, with 87% observed a single time. The specimen sequenced was peripheral blood. The source of these receptors is a woman in her 50s with COVID-19, enrolled during active disease. Each CDR3 is given with its conserved first and last residue. A D gene is named only where the DNA matches it firmly. The listing skips clone size in some rows; elsewhere it reads once, few, many or a size class.

v_gene	j_gene	abundance	d_gene	CDR3nt	CDR3aa
TRBV19	TRBJ2-1	-	TRBD2	TGTGCCACCCGTGGACTAGCGGGAGGGCCTGGTGAGCAGTTCTTC	CATRGLAGGPGEQFF
TRBV11-2	TRBJ2-2	-	-	TGTGCCAGCAGCCTGACGGGAGTCGACACCGGGGAGCTGTTTTTT	CASSLTGVDTGELFF
TRBV4-1	TRBJ1-2	-	TRBD1	TGCGCCAGCAGCCAAGCGCCTACAGGGGGCGTATATGGCTACACCTTC	CASSQAPTGGVYGYTF
TRBV30	TRBJ1-5	-	-	TGTGCCTGGAGTGCTCCCAGCACAGGTCAGCCCCAGCATTTT	CAWSAPSTGQPQHF
TRBV27	TRBJ1-1	-	-	TGTGCCAGCCTTAGAGGGCCTGAAGCTTTCTTT	CASLRGPEAFF
TRBV5-4	TRBJ2-3	-	TRBD2	TGTGCCAGCAGATCCGGGACTAGCGGGAGTGGGGCAGATACGCAGTATTTT	CASRSGTSGSGADTQYF
TRBV30	TRBJ1-3	-	-	TGTGCCTGGAACGGGGACTCTGGAAACACCATATATTTT	CAWNGDSGNTIYF
TRBV7-2	TRBJ2-7	once	TRBD1	TGTGCCAGCAGCCCTACGACAGGGCCCTACGAGCAGTACTTC	CASSPTTGPYEQYF
TRBV6-5	TRBJ1-2	-	TRBD1	TGTGCCAGCAGGGGACCCGGTACAGGGGGGGGCTACACCTTC	CASRGPGTGGGYTF
TRBV7-8	TRBJ2-1	few	-	TGTGCCAGCAGCTGGCCCGGGACTGCCGACGAGTTCTTC	CASSWPGTADEFF
TRBV29-1	TRBJ1-2	once	-	TGCACCTTATCCCACCCACAGGGCCAAAACTATGGCTACACCTTC	CTLSHPQGQNYGYTF
TRBV6-5	TRBJ1-1	few	-	TGTGCCAGCACATGGGACTGGGGGGACACTGAAGCTTTCTTT	CASTWDWGDTEAFF
TRBV11-2	TRBJ1-3	once	-	TGTGCCAGCAGCTTAGATCACATTGGAAACACCATATATTTT	CASSLDHIGNTIYF
TRBV10-1	TRBJ2-7	-	TRBD1	TGCGCCAGCAGACCGGGACAGGACTACGAGCAGTACTTC	CASRPGQDYEQYF
TRBV9	TRBJ1-1	-	-	TGTGCCAGCAGCGAGAACTCTCTCCGGACTGAAGCTTTCTTT	CASSENSLRTEAFF
TRBV5-6	TRBJ2-5	-	TRBD1	TGTGCCAGCAGCTTCCTACAGGGGTGGCAAGAGACCCAGTACTTC	CASSFLQGWQETQYF
TRBV12-1	TRBJ2-7	-	-	TGTGCCAGCAGCCCGGAGGGCCCTTTTTACGAGCAGTACTTC	CASSPEGPFYEQYF
TRBV5-6	TRBJ1-6	-	TRBD1	TGTGCCAGCAGCTTGGGGGACAGGATTAATTCACCCCTCCACTTT	CASSLGDRINSPLHF
TRBV2	TRBJ2-3	-	TRBD2	TGTGCCAGCAGAGTAGCGGGAGTACTGGTTACGCAGTATTTT	CASRVAGVLVTQYF
TRBV6-5	TRBJ1-6	-	TRBD1	TGTGCCAGCAGAAGACAGGGAGGTAATTCACCCCTCCACTTT	CASRRQGGNSPLHF
TRBV2	TRBJ2-7	-	-	TGTGCCAGCAGTGTCCGGGGGGCCTCCTACGAGCAGTACTTC	CASSVRGASYEQYF
TRBV29-1	TRBJ1-1	-	-	TGCAGCGTTGACCGGGGGAGGAACACTGAAGCTTTCTTT	CSVDRGRNTEAFF
TRBV7-9	TRBJ1-1	-	TRBD1	TGTGCCAGCAGCGGGGACAGAAACACTGAAGCTTTCTTT	CASSGDRNTEAFF
TRBV6-5	TRBJ2-1	-	TRBD2	TGTGCCAGCAGTTACTCGAAGCGGGAGGCATACAATGAGCAGTTCTTC	CASSYSKREAYNEQFF
TRBV6-5	TRBJ2-2	-	-	TGTGCCAGCAGTTATCGCAGGTACACCGGGGAGCTGTTTTTT	CASSYRRYTGELFF
TRBV6-6	TRBJ2-3	-	TRBD1	TGTGCCAGCAGCTACCAGGGGGCGGGACCCTCCGGAGGGCGCACAGATACGCAGTATTTT	CASSYQGAGPSGGRTDTQYF
TRBV4-1	TRBJ1-1	-	TRBD1	TGCGCCAGCAGCCACTCTCAGAACCCGGGACAGGGGGCGAACACTGAAGCTTTCTTT	CASSHSQNPGQGANTEAFF
TRBV11-2	TRBJ1-4	once	-	TGTGCCAGCAGCTTAGGGCAACGCCCCTCGGGTGAAAAACTGTTTTTT	CASSLGQRPSGEKLFF
TRBV20-1	TRBJ2-7	few	-	TGCAGTGCTAGAGCCGGGTACGAGCAGTACTTC	CSARAGYEQYF
TRBV6-2/TRBV6-3	TRBJ2-3	-	-	TGTGCCAGCAGTTACTATCGGGGAACAGATACGCAGTATTTT	CASSYYRGTDTQYF
TRBV18	TRBJ2-3	-	-	TGTGCCAGCTCACCACTAGCGGCTAGCACAGATACGCAGTATTTT	CASSPLAASTDTQYF
TRBV9	TRBJ2-7	-	TRBD1	TGTGCCAGCAGCGTAGGACAGGGGCTGAGCTCCTACGAGCAGTACTTC	CASSVGQGLSSYEQYF
TRBV5-1	TRBJ2-1	-	TRBD2	TGCGCCAGCAGCTTTGACCCTAGCGGGAGGTCTTGGAATGAGCAGTTCTTC	CASSFDPSGRSWNEQFF
TRBV6-5	TRBJ1-2	once	-	TGTGCCAGCAGCTCCGGGATGAATGGCTACACCTTC	CASSSGMNGYTF
TRBV2	TRBJ2-1	-	TRBD2	TGTGCCAGCAACGCACTAGCGGGAGGGATCAATGAGCAGTTCTTC	CASNALAGGINEQFF